This TCR beta chain was profiled in a study of control samples from healthy donors and cancer patients. Sequencing used immunoSEQ multiplex PCR; TCRdb keeps in-frame clones, though not all of them. There are some 130,000 clones in the sample; about 95% occur only once, and approximately 4% lies in the top ten. Trimming removed 3 bases from V and 3 bases from J; junction bases left unmatched: 7. Per the germline V gene, CDR1 is ENHRY and CDR2 is SYGVKD. The CDR3 is 16 residues long. This clone was recorded a few times. This TCR derives from a man aged 25 to 40 in good health. Sequenced sample: blood. The V gene is TRBV10-3, the J gene TRBJ1-3; 8 nucleotides match TRBD1. The DNA of the CDR3 is TGTGCCATCAGTGAACCCGGGACAGGTCGTGGAAACACCATATATTTT. Its translation: CAISEPGTGRGNTIYF.